The 24 T cell receptor beta chains below come from one sample, sequenced in a study of blood T cell repertoires in COVID-19. Only in-frame clones appear in the TCRdb table, and some are missing; sequencing was by immunoSEQ multiplex PCR. The sample has fewer than 250,000 clones; roughly 90% are singletons. Specimen: PBMCs or T cells enriched from blood (not recorded which). The receptors here all came from a man in his thirties or forties who had been exposed to COVID-19.

CDR3 in amino acids: CATSRVGGGRLETQYF. CDR3 bases: TGTGCCACCAGCAGAGTAGGGGGGGGCCGATTAGAGACCCAGTACTTC. J is TRBJ2-5 and V is TRBV15, with a possible D match to TRBD2 (7 bases). CDR3 size: 16 residues. V shed 1 base and J shed 4 bases, with 16 bases lying between them. CDR1 LNHNV and CDR2 YYDKDF come from the germline V gene (reference sequence).

The chain is built from TRBV5-1 and TRBJ2-7; the match to TRBD1 covers 11 bases. After removal of 4 bases from V and 6 bases from J, the junction contained 3 bases not matched to a gene. In germline, CDR1 is SGHRS, CDR2 YFSETQ. This CDR3 is built from 13 residues. The CDR3 region is CASSGTGGTEQYF. The CDR3 DNA follows: TGCGCCAGCAGCGGGACAGGGGGTACCGAGCAGTACTTC.

This clone was observed once. V and J are TRBV5-1 and TRBJ1-5; D is unresolved. The CDR3 runs to 17 residues. Germline assignment: CDR1 SGHRS and CDR2 YFSETQ. V was pared by 6 bases and J by 10 bases, with 29 bases between. The CDR3 here is CASNILGRGRGLIPQHF. For the CDR3, the DNA is TGCGCCAGCAATATCCTAGGGCGAGGGCGCGGTTTAATCCCCCAGCATTTT.

The V and J genes are TRBV4-3 and TRBJ2-5; 7 bases fit TRBD2. The CDR3 is 15 residues long. J lost 5 bases, V lost 6 bases, and 12 bases had no gene match. Per the germline V gene, CDR1 is LGHNA and CDR2 is YSLEER. The DNA of the CDR3 is TGCGCCAGCAGTCTCTCACTAGCGTCGCGCGAGACCCAGTACTTC. Encoded protein: CASSLSLASRETQYF.

This chain links TRBV5-4 with TRBJ2-7, with D unresolved. The length of the CDR3 is 11 residues. Germline CDR1 SGHNT, CDR2 YYREEE (reference sequence). Deletions cut 0 bases from V and 7 bases from J, with 5 bases between. Here the CDR3 DNA reads TGTGCCAGCAGCTTGGGTCGGGAGCAGTACTTC. Its protein is CASSLGREQYF.

The rearrangement links TRBV4-3 to TRBJ1-5; tentatively, D is TRBD1 (5 bases). The germline V gene has CDR1 LGHNA and CDR2 YSLEER. Trimming removed 3 bases from V and 5 bases from J, with 20 bases in between. The CDR3 sequence is 17 residues long. The CDR3 protein is CASSQRYQGVADQPQHF. The CDR3 DNA sequence: TGCGCCAGCAGCCAGCGATACCAGGGTGTCGCAGATCAGCCCCAGCATTTT.

V is TRBV3-1 (or the pseudogene TRBV3-2) and J is TRBJ1-5; 7 positions match TRBD1. V shed 0 bases and J 6 bases; nucleotides not matched to a gene: 5. This CDR3 comprises 15 residues. CDR1 and CDR2 from the germline V gene are LGHDT and YNNKEL (reference sequence). CDR3 sequence reads: CASSQDLAGGQPQHF. The CDR3 DNA reads as TGTGCCAGCAGCCAAGATCTCGCAGGGGGTCAGCCCCAGCATTTT.

The chain joins TRBV30 to TRBJ1-6; 9 nucleotides line up with TRBD1. This CDR3 has 17 residues. Looked up from germline, CDR1 is GTSNPN and CDR2 is SVGIG (reference sequence). V trimming: 3 bases; J trimming: 6 bases; junction bases outside the gene matches: 12. The CDR3 region is CAWSRGRTGVGNSPLHF. The CDR3 nucleotides are TGTGCCTGGAGCCGAGGTCGGACAGGGGTAGGTAATTCACCCCTCCACTTT.

The chain links TRBV5-1 to TRBJ2-3; no reliable D call. CDR1 SGHRS and CDR2 YFSETQ come from the germline V gene. With 3 bases removed from V and 0 bases from J, the gap between germline ends came to 11 bases. CDR3 length: 15 amino acids. The chain's CDR3 is CASSSSTASTDTQYF. Here the CDR3 DNA reads TGCGCCAGCAGCTCGTCCACAGCTAGCACAGATACGCAGTATTTT.

V usage is TRBV5-1 and J usage is TRBJ2-5, with TRBD1 matching over 12 bases. V was clipped by 3 bases and J by 5 bases; unmatched bases: 5. The germline CDR1 and CDR2 sequences are SGHRS and YFSETQ. The CDR3 covers 15 residues. CDR3 loop: CASSSGTGGWETQYF. DNA for the CDR3: TGCGCCAGCAGCTCCGGGACAGGGGGCTGGGAGACCCAGTACTTC. Drawing the rest from reference TRBV5-1 and TRBJ2-5, the complete variable domain is KAGVTQTPRYLIKTRGQQVTLSCSPISGHRSVSWYQQTPGQGLQFLFEYFSETQRNKGNFPGRFSGRQFSNSRSEMNVSTLELGDSALYLCASSSGTGGWETQYFGPGTRLLVL.

The rearrangement joins TRBV18 to TRBJ2-1; 12 nucleotides match TRBD1. The junction had 4 bases not matched to a gene; V was cut back by 2 bases and J by 8 bases. CDR1 is KGHSH, CDR2 LQKENI, per germline. The CDR3 length is 15 residues. CDR3 sequence: CASSPAGQGADEQFF. The CDR3 DNA is TGTGCCAGCTCACCAGCGGGACAGGGGGCCGATGAGCAGTTCTTC.

J is TRBJ1-6 and V is TRBV11-2; unclear D gene. The CDR3 runs to 16 residues. The germline V gene encodes CDR1 SGHAT and CDR2 FQNNGV. V was clipped by 1 base and J by 7 bases, with 14 bases between them. The CDR3 spells CASSLAYREVNSPLHF. The CDR3 nucleotides read TGTGCCAGCAGCTTAGCTTATAGGGAGGTCAATTCACCCCTCCACTTT.

Worth noting for this clone: Other DNA sequences in the sample encode the same CDR3. CDR3 region: CASSVGLAGTDTQYF. Here the CDR3 DNA reads TGTGCCAGCAGCGTAGGACTAGCGGGTACAGATACGCAGTATTTT. The chain links TRBV9 to TRBJ2-3; 10 bases agree with TRBD2. J lost 3 bases, V lost 0 bases, and 1 base had no gene match. There are 15 residues in the CDR3. In germline, CDR1 is SGDLS, CDR2 YYNGEE.

The chain uses TRBV6-1 and TRBJ2-1; a possible D gene is TRBD2 (6 bases). V lost 2 bases and J 8 bases, leaving 16 bases between the germline ends. Germline CDR1 is MNHNS and CDR2 is SASEGT. The CDR3 has 15 amino acids. CDR3 coding DNA: TGTGCCAGCAGTGAAATGGGGGGACCCTTGGATGAGCAGTTCTTC. Translated, it gives CASSEMGGPLDEQFF.

V gene TRBV6-5 combines with J gene TRBJ2-7; D possibly corresponds to TRBD2 (7 bases). The CDR3 runs 15 residues. The germline gives CDR1 MNHEY, CDR2 SVGAGI. Trimming removed 7 bases at V and 5 bases at J, with 21 bases between. The CDR3 sequence: CASKSWGGHIDEQYF. CDR3 in DNA: TGTGCCAGCAAATCTTGGGGGGGACACATTGACGAGCAGTACTTC.

The chain joins TRBV6-2 or TRBV6-3 to TRBJ1-1; 11 nucleotides align to TRBD1. CDR3 length equals 14 residues. CDR1 is MNHEY, CDR2 SVGEGT, per germline. Trimming at V came to 2 bases and at J to 11 bases, leaving 7 bases not matched to a gene. CDR3 protein: CASSYLGGTGGAFF. DNA for the CDR3: TGTGCCAGCAGTTACCTCGGGGGGACAGGGGGTGCTTTCTTT.

This clone was seen a single time. The chain combines TRBV6-5 with TRBJ1-1, with 8 positions matching TRBD1. Germline CDR1 MNHEY, CDR2 SVGAGI. Trimming cost V 4 bases and J 4 bases; bases outside gene matches: 11. The CDR3 consists of 16 residues. Written as DNA, the CDR3 is TGTGCCAGCAGTTGGGCAGGGGGCCCAGACGGCACTGAAGCTTTCTTT. Residues: CASSWAGGPDGTEAFF.

This clone has a single count. The J gene is TRBJ2-2, the V gene TRBV29-1; D gene ambiguous. Trimming pared 7 bases from V and 7 bases from J, leaving 13 bases between. Per germline, CDR1 SQVTM and CDR2 ANQGSEA. This CDR3 comprises 12 residues. CDR3 nucleotide sequence: TGCAGCGCCGTAGTTAGTCTCGGGGAGCTGTTTTTT. Translation gives CSAVVSLGELFF.

J is TRBJ2-7 and V is TRBV7-9; tentative D call: TRBD1 (6 bases). The germline V and J ends were trimmed by 1 base and 4 bases, with 17 bases remaining between them. The CDR3 spans 16 residues. Germline loops: CDR1 SEHNR, CDR2 FQNEAQ (reference sequence). The CDR3: CASSLEFSTGLYEQYF. The CDR3 bases are TGTGCCAGCAGCTTAGAGTTCTCCACAGGGCTTTACGAGCAGTACTTC.

The genes are TRBV6-5 and TRBJ2-3; unclear D gene. Germline values: CDR1 MNHEY, CDR2 SVGAGI. The CDR3 loop spans 14 amino acids. Trimming removed 10 bases from V and 3 bases from J, with 17 bases in between. Here the CDR3 reads CATLRRGPTDTQYF. Written as DNA, the CDR3 is TGTGCCACCCTAAGGCGAGGCCCGACAGATACGCAGTATTTT.

This sequence joins TRBV3-1 (or the pseudogene TRBV3-2) and TRBJ2-7; 7 positions match TRBD1. The germline V gene has CDR1 LGHDT and CDR2 YNNKEL (reference sequence). The CDR3 covers 13 residues. Trimming at V came to 2 bases and at J to 2 bases, leaving 0 bases not matched to a gene. The CDR3 protein is CASSQTGAYEQYF. The CDR3 DNA follows: TGTGCCAGCAGCCAAACAGGGGCCTACGAGCAGTACTTC.

The rearrangement joins TRBV14 to TRBJ1-1; the match to TRBD1 covers 8 bases. The germline V gene has CDR1 SGHDN and CDR2 FVKESK. The CDR3 consists of 15 residues. Germline trimming cut 3 bases from V and 5 bases from J; bases unmatched to any gene: 8. DNA for the CDR3: TGTGCCAGCAGCCATTATGACAGGGGACGTACTGAAGCTTTCTTT. It is translated as CASSHYDRGRTEAFF.

The chain couples TRBV13 to TRBJ2-7; tentative D call: TRBD1 (6 bases). Germline V gene lookup returns CDR1 PRHDT and CDR2 FYEKMQ (reference sequence). V lost 6 bases and J lost 1, with 16 bases in between. This CDR3 has 15 residues. The CDR3 protein is CASSTKGVSSYEQYF. The CDR3 DNA reads TGTGCCAGCAGTACGAAGGGGGTTTCGTCCTACGAGCAGTACTTC.

This chain connects TRBV5-1 to TRBJ1-2; D is possibly TRBD1 (5 bases). Germline V gene lookup returns CDR1 SGHRS and CDR2 YFSETQ. V was shortened by 4 bases and J by 6 bases, with 19 bases between the two germline ends. This CDR3 is 15 amino acids long. The CDR3 bases are TGCGCCAGCAGCGGATGGGGAGGGGAATATAATGGCTACACCTTC. Amino acids: CASSGWGGEYNGYTF.